This T cell receptor beta chain appears in the sequencing data of a study of regulatory T cells in long-lasting Graves disease. Time point reported: newly diagnosed GD, antithyroid drugs for less than 3 months. The authors made the TCR library using RNA they extracted from PBMCs. Germline V gene lookup returns CDR1 SGHVS and CDR2 FQNEAQ. CDR3 length equals 12 residues. The V end lost 5 bases, the J end lost 5 bases, and 10 bases lay between the germline ends. To make TCR beta libraries, researchers used iRepertoire HTBI primers and Arm-PCR of CDR3 regions. As processed by the authors: Across samples, 55 to 75 TRBV and some 15 TRBJ segments were found. TCRdb analysed the multiplex PCR reads with MiXCR anew, one entry per CDR3 protein. In this record, the V and J calls reflect TCRdb's handling and not the investigators' own analysis. The sample carries 350,000 to 450,000 distinct CDR3 sequences, 15% recorded once.

This clonotype was counted ten times or more. The same data also contributed to another study, on T cells in Graves' hyperthyroidism and ophthalmopathy.

The rearrangement uses TRBV7-8 and TRBJ2-7, with D hard to call. Source: peripheral blood mononuclear cells (PBMCs), taken at new diagnosis, from a patient treated with antithyroid drugs. The origin of this receptor is a woman aged 40 to 50 with Graves disease. In nucleotides, the CDR3 is TGTGCCAGCAGCGGGTGGGTCGACGAGCAGTACTTC. This sequence encodes CASSGWVDEQYF.